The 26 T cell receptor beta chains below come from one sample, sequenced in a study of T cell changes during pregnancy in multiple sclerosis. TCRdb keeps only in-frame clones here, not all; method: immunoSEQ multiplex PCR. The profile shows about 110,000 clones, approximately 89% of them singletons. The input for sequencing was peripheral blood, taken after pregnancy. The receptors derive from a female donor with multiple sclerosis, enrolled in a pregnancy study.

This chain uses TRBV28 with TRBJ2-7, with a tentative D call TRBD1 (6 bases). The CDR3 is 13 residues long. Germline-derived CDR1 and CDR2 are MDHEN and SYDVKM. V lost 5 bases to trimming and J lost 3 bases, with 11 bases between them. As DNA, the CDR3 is TGTGCCAGCAGTAGGGACATTATCTACGAGCAGTACTTC. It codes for CASSRDIIYEQYF.

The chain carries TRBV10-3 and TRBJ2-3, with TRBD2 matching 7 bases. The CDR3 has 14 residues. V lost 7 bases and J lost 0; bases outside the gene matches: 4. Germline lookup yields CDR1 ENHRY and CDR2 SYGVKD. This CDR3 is CAITPAGSTDTQYF. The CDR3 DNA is TGTGCCATCACCCCAGCGGGGAGCACAGATACGCAGTATTTT.

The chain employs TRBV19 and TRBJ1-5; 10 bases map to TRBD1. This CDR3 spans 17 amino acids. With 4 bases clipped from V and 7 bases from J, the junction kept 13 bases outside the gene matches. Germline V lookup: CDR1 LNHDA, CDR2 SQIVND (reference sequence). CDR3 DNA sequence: TGTGCCAGTAGTACCACTTGGACAGGGGGAGAGGGGCAGCCCCAGCATTTT. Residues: CASSTTWTGGEGQPQHF.

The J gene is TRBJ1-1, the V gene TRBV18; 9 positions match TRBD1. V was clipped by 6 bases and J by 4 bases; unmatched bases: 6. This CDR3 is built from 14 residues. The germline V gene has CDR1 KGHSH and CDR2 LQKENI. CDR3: CASSPGQGSTEAFF. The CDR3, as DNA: TGTGCCAGCTCCCCCGGACAGGGGAGCACTGAAGCTTTCTTT.

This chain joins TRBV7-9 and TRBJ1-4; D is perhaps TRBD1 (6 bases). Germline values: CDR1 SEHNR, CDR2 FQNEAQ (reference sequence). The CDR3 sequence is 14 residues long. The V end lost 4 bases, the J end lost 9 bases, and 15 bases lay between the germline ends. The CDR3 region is CASSSSGQFQKLFF. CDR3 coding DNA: TGTGCCAGCAGCTCCAGCGGACAGTTCCAAAAACTGTTTTTT.

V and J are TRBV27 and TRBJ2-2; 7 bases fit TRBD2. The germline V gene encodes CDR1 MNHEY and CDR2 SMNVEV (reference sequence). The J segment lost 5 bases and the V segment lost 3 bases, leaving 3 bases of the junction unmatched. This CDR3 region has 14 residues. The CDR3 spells CASSFEGGTGELFF. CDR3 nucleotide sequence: TGTGCCAGCAGTTTTGAGGGAGGGACCGGGGAGCTGTTTTTT.

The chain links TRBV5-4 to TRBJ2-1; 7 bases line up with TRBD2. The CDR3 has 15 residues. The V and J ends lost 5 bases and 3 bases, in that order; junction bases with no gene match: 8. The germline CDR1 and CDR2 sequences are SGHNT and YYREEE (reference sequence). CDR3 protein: CASSSTGTNYNEQFF. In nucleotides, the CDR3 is TGTGCCAGCAGTTCTACCGGGACTAACTACAATGAGCAGTTCTTC.

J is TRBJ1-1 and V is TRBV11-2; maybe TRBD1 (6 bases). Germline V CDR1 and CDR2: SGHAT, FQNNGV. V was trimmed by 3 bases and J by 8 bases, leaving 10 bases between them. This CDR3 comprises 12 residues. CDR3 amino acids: CASSLNRDEAFF. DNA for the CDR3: TGTGCCAGCAGCTTGAACAGGGACGAAGCTTTCTTT.

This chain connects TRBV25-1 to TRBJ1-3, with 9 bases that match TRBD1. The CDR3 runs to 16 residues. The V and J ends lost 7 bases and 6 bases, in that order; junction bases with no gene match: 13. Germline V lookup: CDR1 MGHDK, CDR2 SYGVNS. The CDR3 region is CASIPTKGQGSNTIYF. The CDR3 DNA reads TGTGCCAGCATACCAACTAAGGGACAGGGTTCAAACACCATATATTTT.

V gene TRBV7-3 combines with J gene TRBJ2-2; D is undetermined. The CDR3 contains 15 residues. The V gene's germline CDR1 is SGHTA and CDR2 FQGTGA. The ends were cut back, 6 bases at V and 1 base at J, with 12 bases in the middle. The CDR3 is CASSPTYRNTGELFF. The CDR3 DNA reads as TGTGCCAGCAGTCCTACCTATAGGAACACCGGGGAGCTGTTTTTT.

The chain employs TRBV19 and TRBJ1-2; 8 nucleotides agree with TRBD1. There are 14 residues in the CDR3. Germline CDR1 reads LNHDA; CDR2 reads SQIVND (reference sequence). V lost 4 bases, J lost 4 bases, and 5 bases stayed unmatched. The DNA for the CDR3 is TGTGCCAGTAGTACCGACAGGGGCGGCTATGGCTACACCTTC. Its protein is CASSTDRGGYGYTF.

The DNA of the CDR3 is TGCGCCAGCAGTGACCCAAGAGGAGGGTCCTACGAGCAGTACTTC. Translating it yields CASSDPRGGSYEQYF. The chain links TRBV10-1 to TRBJ2-7; the D gene is possibly TRBD2 (6 bases). Per germline, CDR1 WNHNN and CDR2 SYGVQD (reference sequence). The CDR3 length is 15 residues. V shed 3 bases and J shed 1 base, with 13 bases lying between them.

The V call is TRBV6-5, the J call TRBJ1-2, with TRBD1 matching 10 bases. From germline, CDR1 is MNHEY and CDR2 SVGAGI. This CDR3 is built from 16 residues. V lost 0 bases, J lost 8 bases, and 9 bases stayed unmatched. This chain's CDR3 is CASSYSEGTGARGYTF. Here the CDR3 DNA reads TGTGCCAGCAGTTACTCTGAAGGGACAGGGGCCAGAGGCTACACCTTC.

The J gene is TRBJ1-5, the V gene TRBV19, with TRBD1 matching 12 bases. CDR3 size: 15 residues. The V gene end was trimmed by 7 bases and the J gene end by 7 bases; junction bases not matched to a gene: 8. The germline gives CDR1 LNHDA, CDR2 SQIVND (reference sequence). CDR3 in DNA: TGTGCCAGTATGTCTGGGACAGGGGGCCGGCAGCCCCAGCATTTT. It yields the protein CASMSGTGGRQPQHF.

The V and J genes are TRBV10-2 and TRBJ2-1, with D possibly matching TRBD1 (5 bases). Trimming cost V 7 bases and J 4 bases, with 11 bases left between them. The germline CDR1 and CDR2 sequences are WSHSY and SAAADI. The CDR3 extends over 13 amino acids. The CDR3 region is CASKGAGYNEQFF. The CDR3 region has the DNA TGCGCCAGCAAAGGGGCAGGTTACAATGAGCAGTTCTTC.

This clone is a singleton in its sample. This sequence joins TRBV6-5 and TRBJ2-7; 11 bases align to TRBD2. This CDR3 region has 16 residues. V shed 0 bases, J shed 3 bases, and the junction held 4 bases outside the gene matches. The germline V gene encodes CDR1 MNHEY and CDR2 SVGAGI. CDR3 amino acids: CASSYSASGGNYEQYF. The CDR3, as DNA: TGTGCCAGCAGTTACTCCGCTAGCGGGGGGAACTACGAGCAGTACTTC.

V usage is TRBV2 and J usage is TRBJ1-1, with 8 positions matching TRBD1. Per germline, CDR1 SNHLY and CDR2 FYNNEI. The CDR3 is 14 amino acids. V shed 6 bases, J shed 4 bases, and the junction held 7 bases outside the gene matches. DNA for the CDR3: TGTGCCAGCAGCGCAGGGGGCAGTGGCACTGAAGCTTTCTTT. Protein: CASSAGGSGTEAFF.

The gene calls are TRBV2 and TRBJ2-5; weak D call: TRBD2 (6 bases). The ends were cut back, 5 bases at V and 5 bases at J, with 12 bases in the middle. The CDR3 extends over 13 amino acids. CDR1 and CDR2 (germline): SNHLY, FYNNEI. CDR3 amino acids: CASSRGVYETQYF. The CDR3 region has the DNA TGTGCCAGCAGTCGCGGGGTCTATGAGACCCAGTACTTC.

In DNA form, the CDR3 reads TGCGCCAGCAGCTTGGAAGTCGGGACAGCCTCTTACGAGCAGTACTTC. Protein product: CASSLEVGTASYEQYF. V and J are TRBV5-1 and TRBJ2-7; 7 nucleotides agree with TRBD1. CDR1 is SGHRS, CDR2 YFSETQ, per germline. Trimming removed 0 bases from V and 4 bases from J; junction bases left unmatched: 10. CDR3 size: 16 residues. Variable domain in full (rest from reference TRBV5-1 and TRBJ2-7): KAGVTQTPRYLIKTRGQQVTLSCSPISGHRSVSWYQQTPGQGLQFLFEYFSETQRNKGNFPGRFSGRQFSNSRSEMNVSTLELGDSALYLCASSLEVGTASYEQYFGPGTRLTVT.

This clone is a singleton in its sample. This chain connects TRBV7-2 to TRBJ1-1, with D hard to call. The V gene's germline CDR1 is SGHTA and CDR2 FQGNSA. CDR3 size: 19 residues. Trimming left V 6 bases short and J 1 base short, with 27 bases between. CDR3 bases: TGTGCCAGCAGACTAGCAGGTTTGTCGGACGCCCGTCGGAACACTGAAGCTTTCTTT. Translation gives CASRLAGLSDARRNTEAFF.

The CDR3 here is CASSFTGDYEQYF. DNA of the CDR3: TGTGCCAGCAGTTTCACAGGGGACTACGAGCAGTACTTC. The V and J genes are TRBV27 and TRBJ2-7; 7 bases map to TRBD1. The V and J ends lost 3 bases and 3 bases, in that order; junction bases with no gene match: 2. Germline CDR1 MNHEY, CDR2 SMNVEV (reference sequence). The CDR3 runs 13 residues.

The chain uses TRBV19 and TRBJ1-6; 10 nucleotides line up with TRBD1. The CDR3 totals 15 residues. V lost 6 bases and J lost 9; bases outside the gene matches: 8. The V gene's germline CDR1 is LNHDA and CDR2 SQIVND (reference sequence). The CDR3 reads CASRTGGEDRSPLHF. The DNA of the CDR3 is TGTGCCAGTAGGACAGGGGGCGAAGATCGTTCACCCCTCCACTTT.

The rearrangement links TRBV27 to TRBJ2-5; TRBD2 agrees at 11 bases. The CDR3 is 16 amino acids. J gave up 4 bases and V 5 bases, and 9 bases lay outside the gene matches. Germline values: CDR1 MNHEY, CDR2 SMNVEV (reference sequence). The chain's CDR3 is CASSPVAGGPGETQYF. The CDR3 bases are TGTGCCAGCAGTCCCGTAGCGGGGGGGCCAGGAGAGACCCAGTACTTC.

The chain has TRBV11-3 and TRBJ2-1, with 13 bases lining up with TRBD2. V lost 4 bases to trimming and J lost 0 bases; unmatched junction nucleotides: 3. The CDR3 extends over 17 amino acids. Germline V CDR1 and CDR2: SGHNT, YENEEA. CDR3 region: CASSSGLAGSSYNEQFF. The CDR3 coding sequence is TGTGCCAGCAGCTCGGGACTAGCGGGGAGCTCCTACAATGAGCAGTTCTTC.

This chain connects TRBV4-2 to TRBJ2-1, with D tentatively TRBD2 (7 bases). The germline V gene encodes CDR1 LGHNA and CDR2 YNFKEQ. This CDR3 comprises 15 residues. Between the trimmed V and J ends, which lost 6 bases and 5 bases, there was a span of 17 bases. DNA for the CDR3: TGTGCCAGCAGACGGGGGGCTGGGGGCGACAATGAGCAGTTCTTC. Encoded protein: CASRRGAGGDNEQFF.

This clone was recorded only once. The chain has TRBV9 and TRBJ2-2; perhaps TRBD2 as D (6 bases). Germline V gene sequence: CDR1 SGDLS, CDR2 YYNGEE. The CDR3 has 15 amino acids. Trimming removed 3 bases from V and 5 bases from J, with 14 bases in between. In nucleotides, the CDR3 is TGTGCCAGCAGCGAAGGGGACTCACTTACCGGGGAGCTGTTTTTT. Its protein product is CASSEGDSLTGELFF.